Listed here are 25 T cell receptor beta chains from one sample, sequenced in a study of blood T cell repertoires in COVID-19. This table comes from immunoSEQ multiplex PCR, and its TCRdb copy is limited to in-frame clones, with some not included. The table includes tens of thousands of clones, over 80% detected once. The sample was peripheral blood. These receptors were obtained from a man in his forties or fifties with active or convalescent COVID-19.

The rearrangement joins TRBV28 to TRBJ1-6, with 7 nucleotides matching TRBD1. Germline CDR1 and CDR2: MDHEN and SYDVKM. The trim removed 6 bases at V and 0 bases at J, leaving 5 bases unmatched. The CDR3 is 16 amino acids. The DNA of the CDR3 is TGTGCCAGCAGCGGGGGACAGAGCTCCTATAATTCACCCCTCCACTTT. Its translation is CASSGGQSSYNSPLHF.

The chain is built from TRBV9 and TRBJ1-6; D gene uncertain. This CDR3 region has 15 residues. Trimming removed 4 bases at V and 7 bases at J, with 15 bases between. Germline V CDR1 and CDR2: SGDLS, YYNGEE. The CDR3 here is CASSLVGLANSPLHF. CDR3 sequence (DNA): TGTGCCAGCAGCTTAGTCGGACTCGCCAATTCACCCCTCCACTTT.

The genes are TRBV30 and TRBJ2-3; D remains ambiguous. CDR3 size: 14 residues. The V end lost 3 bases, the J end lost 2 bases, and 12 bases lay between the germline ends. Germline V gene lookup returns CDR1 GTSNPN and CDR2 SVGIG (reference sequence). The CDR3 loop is CAWSPTHLTDTQYF. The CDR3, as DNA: TGTGCCTGGAGCCCTACCCACCTCACAGATACGCAGTATTTT.

CDR3: CASRLQVSGELFF. CDR3 bases: TGTGCCAGCAGGCTTCAGGTATCCGGGGAGCTGTTTTTT. This chain connects TRBV5-4 to TRBJ2-2; D unclear. The CDR3 is 13 amino acids. Germline lookup yields CDR1 SGHNT and CDR2 YYREEE (reference sequence). V lost 5 bases and J lost 6, with 11 bases in between.

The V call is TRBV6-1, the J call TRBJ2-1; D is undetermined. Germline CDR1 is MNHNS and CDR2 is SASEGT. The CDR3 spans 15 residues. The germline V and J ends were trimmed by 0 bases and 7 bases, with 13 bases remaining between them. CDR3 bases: TGTGCCAGCAGTGAAGCATTGGCTAGATCAAATGAGCAGTTCTTC. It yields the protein CASSEALARSNEQFF.

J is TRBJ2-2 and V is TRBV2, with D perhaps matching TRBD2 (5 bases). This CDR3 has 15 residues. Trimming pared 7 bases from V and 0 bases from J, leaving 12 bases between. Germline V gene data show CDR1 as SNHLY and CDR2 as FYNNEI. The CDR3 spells CASKNRETNTGELFF. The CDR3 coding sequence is TGTGCCAGCAAGAACCGGGAAACGAACACCGGGGAGCTGTTTTTT.

CDR3 nucleotide sequence: TGTGCCAGCAGCGTAGAGGCGAGCGGGGGGCGGACTGAAGCTTTCTTT. Translation: CASSVEASGGRTEAFF. This chain joins TRBV9 and TRBJ1-1, with D possibly TRBD1 on 6 matching bases. The CDR3 is made up of 16 amino acids. V lost 0 bases, J lost 5 bases, and 17 bases lay in between. Germline V gene lookup returns CDR1 SGDLS and CDR2 YYNGEE.

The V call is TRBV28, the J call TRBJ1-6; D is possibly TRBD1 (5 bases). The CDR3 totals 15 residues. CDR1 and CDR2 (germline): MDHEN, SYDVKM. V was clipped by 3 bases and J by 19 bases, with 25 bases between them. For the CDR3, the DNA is TGTGCCAGCAGTTTGCGGGGACGGTATAATTCTTGGTTACACTTT. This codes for CASSLRGRYNSWLHF.

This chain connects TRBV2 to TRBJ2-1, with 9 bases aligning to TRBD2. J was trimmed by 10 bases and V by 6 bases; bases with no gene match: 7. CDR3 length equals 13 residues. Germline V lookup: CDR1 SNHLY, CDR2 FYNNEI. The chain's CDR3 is CASRRTSEGEQFF. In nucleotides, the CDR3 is TGTGCCAGCAGGAGGACTAGCGAAGGGGAGCAGTTCTTC.

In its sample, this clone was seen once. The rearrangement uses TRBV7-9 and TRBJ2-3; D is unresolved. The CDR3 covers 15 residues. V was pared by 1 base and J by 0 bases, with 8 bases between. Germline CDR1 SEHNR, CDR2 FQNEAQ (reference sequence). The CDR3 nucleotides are TGTGCCAGCAGCTTAGGGCTGACTAGCACAGATACGCAGTATTTT. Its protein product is CASSLGLTSTDTQYF.

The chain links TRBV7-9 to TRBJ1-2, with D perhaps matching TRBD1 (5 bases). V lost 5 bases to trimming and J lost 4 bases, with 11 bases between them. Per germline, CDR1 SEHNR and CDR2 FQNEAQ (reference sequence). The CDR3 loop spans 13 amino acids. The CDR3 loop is CASSPGMGYGYTF. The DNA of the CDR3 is TGTGCCAGCAGCCCAGGGATGGGCTATGGCTACACCTTC.

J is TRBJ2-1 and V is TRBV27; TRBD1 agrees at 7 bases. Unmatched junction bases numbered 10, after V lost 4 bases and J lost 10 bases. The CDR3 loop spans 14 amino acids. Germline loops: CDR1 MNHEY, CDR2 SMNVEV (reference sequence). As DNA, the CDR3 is TGTGCCAGCAGTTCTCTGGACAGGCCGGGGGAGCAGTTCTTC. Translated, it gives CASSSLDRPGEQFF.

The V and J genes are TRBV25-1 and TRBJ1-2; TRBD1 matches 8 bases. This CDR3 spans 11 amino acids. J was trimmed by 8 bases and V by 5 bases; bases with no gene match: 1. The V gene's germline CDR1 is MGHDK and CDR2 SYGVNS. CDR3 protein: CASSQGAGYTF. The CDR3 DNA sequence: TGTGCCAGCAGTCAGGGGGCCGGCTACACCTTC.

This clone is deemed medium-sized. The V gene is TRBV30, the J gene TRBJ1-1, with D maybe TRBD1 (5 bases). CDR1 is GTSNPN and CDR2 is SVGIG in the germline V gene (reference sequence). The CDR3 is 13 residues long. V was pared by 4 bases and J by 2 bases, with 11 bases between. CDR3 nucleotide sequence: TGTGCCTGGATGGTGGACACCAACACTGAAGCTTTCTTT. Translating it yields CAWMVDTNTEAFF.

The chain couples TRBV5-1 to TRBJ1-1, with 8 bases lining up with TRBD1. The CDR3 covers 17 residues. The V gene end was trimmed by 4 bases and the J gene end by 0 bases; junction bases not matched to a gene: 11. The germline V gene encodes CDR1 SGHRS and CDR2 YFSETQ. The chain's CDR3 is CASSLFQGAGVNTEAFF. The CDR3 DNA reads TGCGCCAGCAGCCTCTTCCAGGGGGCGGGTGTGAACACTGAAGCTTTCTTT.

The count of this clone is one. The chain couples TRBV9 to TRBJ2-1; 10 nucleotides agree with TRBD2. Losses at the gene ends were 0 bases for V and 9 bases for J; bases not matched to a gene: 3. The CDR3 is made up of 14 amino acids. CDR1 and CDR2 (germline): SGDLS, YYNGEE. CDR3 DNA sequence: TGTGCCAGCAGCGTAGGGACTAGCGGCGGTGAGCAGTTCTTC. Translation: CASSVGTSGGEQFF.

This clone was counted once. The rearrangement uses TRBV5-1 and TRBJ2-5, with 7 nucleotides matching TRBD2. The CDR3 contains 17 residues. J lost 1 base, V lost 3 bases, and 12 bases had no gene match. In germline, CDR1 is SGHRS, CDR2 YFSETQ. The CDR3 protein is CASSYALLAPTQETQYF. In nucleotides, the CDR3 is TGCGCCAGCAGCTACGCCTTACTAGCGCCGACCCAAGAGACCCAGTACTTC.

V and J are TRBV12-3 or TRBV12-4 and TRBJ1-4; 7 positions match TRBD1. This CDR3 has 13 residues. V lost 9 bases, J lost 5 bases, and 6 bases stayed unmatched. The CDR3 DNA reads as TGTGCCAGTTGGAGGGGGCTAAATGAAAAACTGTTTTTT. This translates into CASWRGLNEKLFF.

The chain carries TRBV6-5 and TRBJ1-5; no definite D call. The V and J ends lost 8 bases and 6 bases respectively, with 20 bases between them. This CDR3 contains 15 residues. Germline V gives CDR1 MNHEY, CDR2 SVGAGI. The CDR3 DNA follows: TGTGCCAGCTCTTCAGCTCGGGGTTTCGGTCAGCCCCAGCATTTT. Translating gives CASSSARGFGQPQHF.

This CDR3 reads CASSPTGTGKGEQFF. The CDR3 DNA reads TGTGCCAGCAGCCCCACCGGGACAGGGAAGGGTGAGCAGTTCTTC. This chain connects TRBV11-2 to TRBJ2-1; 9 positions agree with TRBD1. This CDR3 has 15 amino acids. From germline, CDR1 is SGHAT and CDR2 FQNNGV. With V trimmed by 5 bases and J by 9 bases, 11 bases remained unmatched.

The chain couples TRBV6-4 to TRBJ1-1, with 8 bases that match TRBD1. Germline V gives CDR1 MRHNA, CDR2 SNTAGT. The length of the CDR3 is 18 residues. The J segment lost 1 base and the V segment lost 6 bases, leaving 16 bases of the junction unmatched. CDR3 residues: CASRDPPDRGVSNTEAFF. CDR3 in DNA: TGTGCCAGCAGGGACCCCCCTGACAGGGGAGTTTCGAACACTGAAGCTTTCTTT.

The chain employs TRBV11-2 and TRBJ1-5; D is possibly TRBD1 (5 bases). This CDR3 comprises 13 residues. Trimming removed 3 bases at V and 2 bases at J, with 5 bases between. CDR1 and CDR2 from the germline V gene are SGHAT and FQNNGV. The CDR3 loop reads CASSFRGNQPQHF. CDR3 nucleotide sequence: TGTGCCAGCAGCTTCAGGGGCAATCAGCCCCAGCATTTT.

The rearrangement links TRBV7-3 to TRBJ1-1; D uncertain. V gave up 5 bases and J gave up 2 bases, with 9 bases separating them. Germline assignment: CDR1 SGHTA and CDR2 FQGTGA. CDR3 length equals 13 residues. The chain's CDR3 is CASSATRNTEAFF. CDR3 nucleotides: TGTGCCAGCAGCGCGACAAGAAACACTGAAGCTTTCTTT.

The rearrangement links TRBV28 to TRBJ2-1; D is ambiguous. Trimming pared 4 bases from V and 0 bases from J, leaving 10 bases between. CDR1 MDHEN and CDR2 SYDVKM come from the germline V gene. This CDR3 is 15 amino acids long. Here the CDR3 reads CASSSPPSSYNEQFF. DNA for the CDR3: TGTGCCAGCAGTTCCCCTCCGAGCTCCTACAATGAGCAGTTCTTC.

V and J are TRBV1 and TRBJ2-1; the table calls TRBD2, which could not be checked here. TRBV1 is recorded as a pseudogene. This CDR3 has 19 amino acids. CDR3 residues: CTSSQEGSSKRSGADEQFF. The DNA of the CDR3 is TGCACCAGCAGCCAAGAAGGCTCCTCGAAACGGAGCGGGGCCGATGAGCAGTTCTTC.